Here is one T cell receptor beta chain with its context. The data stem from a study of blood T cell repertoires in COVID-19. Looking at the study overall: The samples span acute and convalescent COVID-19 from the United States, Italy and Spain. The cDNA or gDNA used as material had been derived from T cells, B-cell-depleted T cells, or PBMCs.

Libraries were prepared by immunoSEQ multiplex PCR; TCRdb keeps only in-frame clonotypes and omits some of them. The sample has approximately 90,000 clones, roughly 84% seen once. With 3 bases removed from V and 7 bases from J, the gap between germline ends came to 10 bases. The CDR3 totals 13 residues. Germline CDR1 is SEHNR and CDR2 is FQNEAQ (reference sequence). The sequenced material came from peripheral blood. The chain employs TRBV7-9 and TRBJ2-1, with D possibly TRBD1 on 5 matching bases. The TCR originated in a man aged 70-80 years with acute or convalescent COVID-19. The CDR3: CASSLSSGNEQFF. The CDR3 DNA reads as TGTGCCAGCAGCTTGTCATCAGGGAATGAGCAGTTCTTC.